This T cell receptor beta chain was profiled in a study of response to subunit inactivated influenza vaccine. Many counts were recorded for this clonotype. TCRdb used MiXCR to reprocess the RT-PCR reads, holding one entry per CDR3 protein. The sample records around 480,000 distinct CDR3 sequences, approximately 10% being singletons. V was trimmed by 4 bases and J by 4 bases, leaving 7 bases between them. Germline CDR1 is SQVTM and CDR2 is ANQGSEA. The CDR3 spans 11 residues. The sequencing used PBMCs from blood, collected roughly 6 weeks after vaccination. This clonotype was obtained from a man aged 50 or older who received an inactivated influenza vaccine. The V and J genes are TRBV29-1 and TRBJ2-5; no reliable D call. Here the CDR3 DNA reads TGCAGCGTTGTTGACGGAGAGACCCAGTACTTC. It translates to CSVVDGETQYF.